This passage covers 12 T cell receptor beta chains from one sample sequenced in a study of T-cell reconstitution after alpha-beta-depleted transplantation in children. Preparation of the TCRbeta library used unique molecular identifiers. TCRdb ran MiXCR on the PCR reads and lists one entry per CDR3 protein. Seen here are under 250,000 distinct CDR3 sequences, around 7% observed once, and the top ten hold approximately 5.7%. The sample in question was PBMCs, obtained before TCRalphabeta/CD19-depleted stem cell transplant. These receptors were obtained from a boy younger than 10 with acute lymphoblastic leukemia, due to receive a stem cell transplant.

This clonotype has at least ten counts. The chain couples TRBV7-9 to TRBJ2-7, with D unresolved. The CDR3 has 13 amino acids. Trimming removed 5 bases from V and 2 bases from J, with 10 bases in between. Germline V gene data show CDR1 as SEHNR and CDR2 as FQNEAQ (reference sequence). In DNA, the CDR3 is TGTGCCAGCAGCCCCGGGCCAACCTACGAGCAGTACTTC. Translation: CASSPGPTYEQYF.

This clonotype occurred many times. The chain links TRBV20-1 to TRBJ2-3; the match to TRBD2 covers 9 bases. Germline V gives CDR1 DFQATT, CDR2 SNEGSKA (reference sequence). With 6 bases clipped from V and 1 base from J, the junction kept 2 bases outside the gene matches. The length of the CDR3 is 13 residues. CDR3 amino acids: CSALAGGTDTQYF. In nucleotides, the CDR3 is TGCAGTGCCTTAGCGGGGGGCACAGATACGCAGTATTTT.

This clonotype has at least ten counts. One junction end disagrees with the germline gene, perhaps due to a read error. The chain combines TRBV7-8 with TRBJ2-3; perhaps TRBD2 as D (6 bases). Per the germline V gene, CDR1 is SGHVS and CDR2 is FQNEAQ. CDR3 size: 12 residues. CDR3 nucleotides: TGTGCCAGCAGCCCCAGCCGGGGGTTAACCGCTTTT. Encoded protein: CASSPSRGLTAF.

At least ten counts were recorded for this clonotype. V and J are TRBV24-1 and TRBJ2-2; no reliable D call. V lost 6 bases and J 4 bases, leaving 17 bases between the germline ends. This CDR3 region has 16 residues. Germline CDR1 is KGHDR and CDR2 is SFDVKD. CDR3 nucleotide sequence: TGTGCCACCAGTCTTTCGAGAAGCAGATTCACCGGGGAGCTGTTTTTT. As protein: CATSLSRSRFTGELFF.

The rearrangement uses TRBV7-6 and TRBJ2-7, with TRBD1 as a possible D gene (5 bases). Trimming stripped 5 bases from V and 3 bases from J, with 17 bases between. Germline V gene sequence: CDR1 SGHVS, CDR2 FNYEAQ. This CDR3 has 15 residues. CDR3 residues: CASSPAGSSGYEQYF. Written as DNA, the CDR3 is TGTGCCAGCAGCCCCGCAGGGTCTAGTGGCTACGAGCAGTACTTC. Full variable domain (missing parts from reference TRBV7-6 and TRBJ2-7): GAGVSQSPRYKVTKRGQDVALRCDPISGHVSLYWYRQALGQGPEFLTYFNYEAQQDKSGLPNDRFSAERPEGSISTLTIQRTEQRDSAMYRCASSPAGSSGYEQYFGPGTRLTVT.

The rearrangement links TRBV15 to TRBJ2-3; possibly TRBD2 for D (7 bases). The germline V and J ends were trimmed by 6 bases and 2 bases, with 12 bases remaining between them. Germline V CDR1 and CDR2: LNHNV, YYDKDF (reference sequence). This CDR3 region has 14 residues. This chain's CDR3 is CATRDSGDTDTQYF. DNA of the CDR3: TGTGCCACCAGGGACAGCGGGGACACAGATACGCAGTATTTT.

This chain connects TRBV28 to TRBJ2-7; tentative D call: TRBD2 (7 bases). Germline V CDR1 and CDR2: MDHEN, SYDVKM. The V and J ends lost 6 bases and 4 bases respectively, with 16 bases between them. The CDR3 is 14 amino acids. The CDR3 nucleotides read TGTGCCAGCAGCCCCGGGGGGCAGCAATACGAGCAGTACTTC. It translates to CASSPGGQQYEQYF.

In this sample, this clonotype turned up many times. The chain is built from TRBV7-8 and TRBJ2-3; D not resolved. This CDR3 contains 13 residues. The ends were cut back, 5 bases at V and 4 bases at J, with 10 bases in the middle. Germline V gene lookup returns CDR1 SGHVS and CDR2 FQNEAQ. The chain's CDR3 is CASSPPLADTQYF. The DNA of the CDR3 is TGTGCCAGCAGCCCCCCGTTGGCAGATACGCAGTATTTT.

This clonotype has only a few counts. The rearrangement joins TRBV7-7 to TRBJ2-6; TRBD1 agrees at 7 bases. The length of the CDR3 is 17 residues. The trim removed 5 bases at V and 3 bases at J, leaving 10 bases unmatched. Germline values: CDR1 SSHAT, CDR2 FNYEAQ (reference sequence). The CDR3 protein is CASSAYRGGFGANVLTF. The CDR3 DNA reads as TGTGCCAGCAGCGCCTACCGAGGGGGCTTTGGGGCCAACGTCCTGACTTTC. The full variable domain, with the rest looked up from reference TRBV7-7 and TRBJ2-6, is GAGVSQSPRYKVTKRGQDVTLRCDPISSHATLYWYQQALGQGPEFLTYFNYEAQPDKSGLPSDRFSAERPEGSISTLTIQRTEQRDSAMYRCASSAYRGGFGANVLTFGAGSRLTVL.

J is TRBJ2-7 and V is TRBV7-3; D is tentatively TRBD1 or TRBD2 (5 bases each). Germline-derived CDR1 and CDR2 are SGHTA and FQGTGA. Trimming stripped 4 bases from V and 3 bases from J, with 16 bases between. The CDR3 loop spans 15 amino acids. Here the CDR3 reads CASSSQGAVGYEQYF. CDR3 nucleotide sequence: TGTGCCAGCAGCTCTCAGGGAGCCGTTGGCTACGAGCAGTACTTC.

This clonotype was detected many times. The gene calls are TRBV20-1 and TRBJ2-1; D uncertain. V dropped 4 bases and J dropped 7 bases, with 17 bases sitting between them. CDR3 size: 14 residues. The germline V gene has CDR1 DFQATT and CDR2 SNEGSKA (reference sequence). The CDR3 protein is CSATKHTDSNEQFF. Here the CDR3 DNA reads TGCAGTGCTACTAAACATACCGACTCGAATGAGCAGTTCTTC.

This clonotype was observed at least ten times. This chain connects TRBV4-3 to TRBJ2-5, with TRBD2 matching 8 bases. The CDR3 has 14 residues. Losses at the gene ends were 4 bases for V and 5 bases for J; bases not matched to a gene: 6. Germline V lookup: CDR1 LGHNA, CDR2 YSLEER. The CDR3 is CASSPGTSGETQYF. CDR3 nucleotides: TGCGCCAGCAGCCCCGGGACTAGTGGGGAGACCCAGTACTTC.